This entry lists 10 T cell receptor beta chains sequenced from one sample in a study of OX40 agonist ivuxolimab in advanced cancers. Clones were read by immunoSEQ multiplex PCR, and TCRdb kept only the in-frame ones, dropping some. The repertoire holds 65,000 to 70,000 clones, 85% to 90% seen once, with roughly 6.5% in the top ten. Here the sequenced sample was CD4+ or CD8+ T cells sorted from blood, taken in a trial of the OX40 agonist ivuxolimab. The receptors come from an adult with an advanced solid tumor such as melanoma, head and neck, liver or kidney cancer.

V is TRBV19 and J is TRBJ2-5; 8 nucleotides align to TRBD2. The V gene's germline CDR1 is LNHDA and CDR2 SQIVND (reference sequence). The CDR3 runs to 18 residues. V shed 4 bases and J 5 bases; nucleotides not matched to a gene: 18. The CDR3 DNA reads as TGTGCCAGTAGTACGGTAGCGGGACCCATAGGGCATCGGGAGACCCAGTACTTC. Protein product: CASSTVAGPIGHRETQYF.

The gene calls are TRBV28 and TRBJ2-7; 9 bases map to TRBD2. The CDR3 length is 16 residues. Germline CDR1 and CDR2: MDHEN and SYDVKM. The V and J ends lost 3 bases and 7 bases, in that order; junction bases with no gene match: 13. In nucleotides, the CDR3 is TGTGCCAGCAGTTTCCCCAGACTAGCGGAGGTGAGAGAGCAGTACTTC. This translates into CASSFPRLAEVREQYF.

This clone showed up just once. V is TRBV7-9 and J is TRBJ2-2; the D gene is possibly TRBD2 (6 bases). This CDR3 comprises 18 residues. V gave up 4 bases and J gave up 8 bases, with 26 bases separating them. Germline V gene sequence: CDR1 SEHNR, CDR2 FQNEAQ (reference sequence). The CDR3 DNA reads as TGTGCCAGCAGCTCCCCCCCCCTGGGACTCCATAATCTAGGGGAGCTGTTTTTT. Protein: CASSSPPLGLHNLGELFF.

The genes are TRBV29-1 and TRBJ1-2, with a possible D match to TRBD1 (6 bases). CDR3 length: 13 residues. Looked up from germline, CDR1 is SQVTM and CDR2 is ANQGSEA. V was clipped by 2 bases and J by 5 bases, with 12 bases between them. CDR3 in DNA: TGCAGCGTTGAACCAGGGGAGAGGTATGGCTACACCTTC. It is translated as CSVEPGERYGYTF.

V usage is TRBV6-6 and J usage is TRBJ2-5; 7 bases are shared with TRBD2. Germline CDR1 and CDR2: MNHNY and SVGAGI (reference sequence). CDR3 length equals 13 residues. The trim removed 2 bases at V and 3 bases at J, leaving 0 bases unmatched. In DNA form, the CDR3 reads TGTGCCAGCAGTTACGCGGGGGAAGAGACCCAGTACTTC. Translation gives CASSYAGEETQYF.

The chain couples TRBV7-2 to TRBJ1-1; D is ambiguous. CDR1 and CDR2 (germline): SGHTA, FQGNSA. The V and J ends lost 8 bases and 3 bases respectively, with 7 bases between them. The CDR3 runs 11 residues. The chain's CDR3 is CASELDTEAFF. For the CDR3, the DNA is TGTGCCAGCGAATTAGACACTGAAGCTTTCTTT. The whole variable domain, filled in from reference TRBV7-2 and TRBJ1-1, reads GAGVSQSPSNKVTEKGKDVELRCDPISGHTALYWYRQSLGQGLEFLIYFQGNSAPDKSGLPSDRFSAERTGGSVSTLTIQRTQQEDSAVYLCASELDTEAFFGQGTRLTVV.

The chain combines TRBV4-3 with TRBJ2-7; 7 nucleotides line up with TRBD1. The CDR3 contains 16 residues. V gave up 3 bases and J gave up 0 bases; unmatched junction bases: 8. Germline V lookup: CDR1 LGHNA, CDR2 YSLEER. The CDR3 loop reads CASSQDRDRHSYEQYF. The CDR3 coding sequence is TGCGCCAGCAGCCAGGACCGGGACAGACACTCCTACGAGCAGTACTTC.

This chain links TRBV6-1 with TRBJ2-7; 7 nucleotides line up with TRBD1. Germline V gene lookup returns CDR1 MNHNS and CDR2 SASEGT. This CDR3 contains 15 residues. V lost 6 bases to trimming and J lost 6 bases; unmatched junction nucleotides: 14. For the CDR3, the DNA is TGTGCCAGCAGGCCCCACAGGGGTGACCCTTTCGAGCAGTACTTC. Translation gives CASRPHRGDPFEQYF.

The chain has TRBV30 and TRBJ2-7, with D perhaps TRBD2 (5 bases). The CDR3 spans 12 residues. The germline CDR1 and CDR2 sequences are GTSNPN and SVGIG (reference sequence). Trimming stripped 5 bases from V and 0 bases from J, with 8 bases between. As DNA, the CDR3 is TGTGCCTGGGAGAGGGACTCCTACGAGCAGTACTTC. It encodes CAWERDSYEQYF.

V usage is TRBV7-9 and J usage is TRBJ2-7; D is possibly TRBD1 (5 bases). The CDR3 has 14 amino acids. The V and J ends lost 0 bases and 2 bases respectively, with 8 bases between them. Looked up from germline, CDR1 is SEHNR and CDR2 is FQNEAQ (reference sequence). The CDR3 loop reads CASSLAGRAYEQYF. Here the CDR3 DNA reads TGTGCCAGCAGCTTAGCGGGCAGGGCCTACGAGCAGTACTTC. Full variable domain (remainder filled in from reference TRBV7-9 and TRBJ2-7): DTGVSQNPRHKITKRGQNVTFRCDPISEHNRLYWYRQTLGQGPEFLTYFQNEAQLEKSRLLSDRFSAERPKGSFSTLEIQRTEQGDSAMYLCASSLAGRAYEQYFGPGTRLTVT.